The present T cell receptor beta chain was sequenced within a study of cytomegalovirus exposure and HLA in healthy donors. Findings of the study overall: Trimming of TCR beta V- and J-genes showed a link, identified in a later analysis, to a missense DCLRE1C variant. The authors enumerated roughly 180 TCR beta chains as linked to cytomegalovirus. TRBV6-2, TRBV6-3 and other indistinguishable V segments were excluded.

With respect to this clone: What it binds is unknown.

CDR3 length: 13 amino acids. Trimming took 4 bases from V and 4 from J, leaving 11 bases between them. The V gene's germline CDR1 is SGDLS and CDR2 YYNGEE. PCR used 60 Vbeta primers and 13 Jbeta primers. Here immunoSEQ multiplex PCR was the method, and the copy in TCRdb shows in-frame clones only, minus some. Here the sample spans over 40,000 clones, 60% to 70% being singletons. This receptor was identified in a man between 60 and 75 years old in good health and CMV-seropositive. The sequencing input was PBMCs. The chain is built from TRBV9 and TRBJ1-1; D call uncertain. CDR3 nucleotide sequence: TGTGCCAGCAGCCCGAGACCGGGCACTGAAGCTTTCTTT. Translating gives CASSPRPGTEAFF.